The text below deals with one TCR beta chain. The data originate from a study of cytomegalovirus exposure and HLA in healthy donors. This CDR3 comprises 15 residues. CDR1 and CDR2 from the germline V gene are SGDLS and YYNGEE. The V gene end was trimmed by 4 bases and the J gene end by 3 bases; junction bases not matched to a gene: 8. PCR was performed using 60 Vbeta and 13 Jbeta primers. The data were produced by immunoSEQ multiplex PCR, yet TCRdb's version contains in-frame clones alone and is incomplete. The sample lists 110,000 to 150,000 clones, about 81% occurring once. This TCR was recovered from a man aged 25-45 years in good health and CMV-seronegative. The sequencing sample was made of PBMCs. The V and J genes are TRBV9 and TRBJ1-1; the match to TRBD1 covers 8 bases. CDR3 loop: CASSLNQDRDTEAFF. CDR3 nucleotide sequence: TGTGCCAGCAGCCTAAATCAGGACAGGGACACTGAAGCTTTCTTT.